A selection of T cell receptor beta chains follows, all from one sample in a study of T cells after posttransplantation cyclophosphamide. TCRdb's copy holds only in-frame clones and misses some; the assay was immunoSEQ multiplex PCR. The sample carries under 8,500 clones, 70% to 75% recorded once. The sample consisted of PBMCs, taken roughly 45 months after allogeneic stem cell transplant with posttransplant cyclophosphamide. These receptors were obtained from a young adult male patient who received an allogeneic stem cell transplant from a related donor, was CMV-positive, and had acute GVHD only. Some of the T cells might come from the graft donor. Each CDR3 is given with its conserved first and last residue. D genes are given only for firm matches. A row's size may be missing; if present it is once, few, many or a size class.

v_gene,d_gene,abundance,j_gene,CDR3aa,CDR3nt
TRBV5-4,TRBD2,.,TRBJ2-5,CAGTSGAGQETQYF,TGTGCCGGGACTAGCGGGGCGGGACAAGAGACCCAGTACTTC
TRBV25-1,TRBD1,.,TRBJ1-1,CASSEWDSLMNTEAFF,TGTGCCAGCAGTGAATGGGACAGCCTCATGAACACTGAAGCTTTCTTT
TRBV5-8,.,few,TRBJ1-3,CASSFPQTVGNTIYF,TGTGCCAGCAGCTTCCCTCAAACAGTTGGAAACACCATATATTTT
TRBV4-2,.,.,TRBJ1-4,CASSQEATLNEKLFF,TGTGCCAGCAGCCAAGAAGCGACCCTTAATGAAAAACTGTTTTTT
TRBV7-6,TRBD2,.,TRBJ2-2,CASSFGPSGDSGELFF,TGTGCCAGCAGCTTTGGACCTAGCGGGGATAGCGGGGAGCTGTTTTTT
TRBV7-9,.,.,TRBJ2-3,CASSPQRLVSTDTQYF,TGTGCCAGCAGCCCCCAGCGGTTAGTAAGCACAGATACGCAGTATTTT
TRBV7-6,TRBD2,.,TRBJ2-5,CASSLRRGGETQYF,TGTGCCAGCAGCTTAAGGCGGGGGGGGGAGACCCAGTACTTC
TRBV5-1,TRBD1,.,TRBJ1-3,CASSPGQGGIGNTIYF,TGCGCCAGCAGCCCGGGACAGGGGGGAATTGGAAACACCATATATTTT
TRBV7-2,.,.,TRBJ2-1,CASSLERREVDEQFF,TGTGCCAGCAGCTTAGAGCGGAGAGAAGTGGATGAGCAGTTCTTC
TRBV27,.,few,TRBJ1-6,CASKRTYNSPLHF,TGTGCCAGCAAGAGGACCTATAATTCACCCCTCCACTTT
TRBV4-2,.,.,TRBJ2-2,CASSQAGGTPFTGELFF,TGTGCCAGCAGCCAAGCAGGGGGGACCCCATTCACCGGGGAGCTGTTTTTT
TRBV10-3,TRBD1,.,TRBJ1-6,CAISEFPTGNDSPLHF,TGTGCCATCAGTGAGTTCCCGACAGGGAATGATTCACCCCTCCACTTT
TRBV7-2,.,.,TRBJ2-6,CASSLTGLYSGANVLTF,TGTGCCAGCAGCCTAACAGGGCTCTACTCTGGGGCCAACGTCCTGACTTTC
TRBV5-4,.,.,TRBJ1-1,CASSQQGTYTEAFF,TGTGCCAGCAGCCAACAGGGTACGTACACTGAAGCTTTCTTT
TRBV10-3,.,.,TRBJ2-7,CAISGDGGVHSYEQYF,TGTGCCATCAGTGGAGATGGCGGGGTCCACTCCTACGAGCAGTACTTC